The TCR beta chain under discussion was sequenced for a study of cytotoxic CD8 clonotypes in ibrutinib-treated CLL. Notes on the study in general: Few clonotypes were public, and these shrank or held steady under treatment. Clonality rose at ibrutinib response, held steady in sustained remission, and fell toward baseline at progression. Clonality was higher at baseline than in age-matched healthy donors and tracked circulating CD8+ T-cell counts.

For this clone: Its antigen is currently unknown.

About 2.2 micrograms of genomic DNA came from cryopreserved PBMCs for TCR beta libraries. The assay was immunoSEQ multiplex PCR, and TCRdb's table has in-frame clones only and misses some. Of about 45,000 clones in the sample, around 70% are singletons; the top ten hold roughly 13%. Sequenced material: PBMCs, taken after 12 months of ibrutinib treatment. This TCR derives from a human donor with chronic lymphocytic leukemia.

CDR3 sequence: CASSPQRGGSYEQYF. CDR3 sequence (DNA): TGTGCCAGCTCACCACAGCGGGGGGGCTCCTACGAGCAGTACTTC. The J gene is TRBJ2-7, the V gene TRBV18, with 10 bases fitting TRBD2. The germline gives CDR1 KGHSH, CDR2 LQKENI. J was trimmed by 0 bases and V by 1 base; bases with no gene match: 0. CDR3 length equals 15 residues.